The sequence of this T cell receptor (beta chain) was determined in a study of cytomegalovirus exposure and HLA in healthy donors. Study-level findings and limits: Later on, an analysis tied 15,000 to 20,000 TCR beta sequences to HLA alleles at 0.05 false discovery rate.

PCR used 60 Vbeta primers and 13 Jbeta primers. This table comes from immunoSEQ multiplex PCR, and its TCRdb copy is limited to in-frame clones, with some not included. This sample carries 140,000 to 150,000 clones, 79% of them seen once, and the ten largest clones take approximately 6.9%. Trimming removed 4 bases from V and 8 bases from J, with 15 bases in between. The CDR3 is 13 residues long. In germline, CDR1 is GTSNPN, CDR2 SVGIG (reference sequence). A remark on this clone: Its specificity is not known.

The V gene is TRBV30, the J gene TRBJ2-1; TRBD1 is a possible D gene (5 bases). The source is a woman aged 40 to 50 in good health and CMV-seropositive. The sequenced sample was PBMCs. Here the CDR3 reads CAWTGQGWHEQFF. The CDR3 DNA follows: TGTGCCTGGACTGGGCAGGGTTGGCATGAGCAGTTCTTC.